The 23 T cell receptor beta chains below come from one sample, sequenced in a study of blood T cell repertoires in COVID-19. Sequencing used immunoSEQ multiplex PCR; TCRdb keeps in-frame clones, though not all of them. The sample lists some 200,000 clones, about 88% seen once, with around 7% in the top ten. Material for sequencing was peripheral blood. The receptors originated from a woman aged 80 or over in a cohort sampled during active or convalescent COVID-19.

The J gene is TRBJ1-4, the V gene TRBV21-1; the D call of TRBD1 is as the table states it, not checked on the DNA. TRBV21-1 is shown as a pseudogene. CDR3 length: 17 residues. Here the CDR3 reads CASSKSTGTHVNEKLFF. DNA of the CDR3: TGTGCCAGCAGCAAGTCTACCGGGACACATGTTAATGAAAAACTGTTTTTT.

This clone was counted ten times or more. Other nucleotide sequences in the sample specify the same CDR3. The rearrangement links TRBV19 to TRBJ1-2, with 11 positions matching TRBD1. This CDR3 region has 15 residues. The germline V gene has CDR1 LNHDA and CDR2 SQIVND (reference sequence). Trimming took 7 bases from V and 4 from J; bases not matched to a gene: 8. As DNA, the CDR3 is TGTGCCAGTATCCAAAGGACAGGGGGCAGCTATGGCTACACCTTC. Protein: CASIQRTGGSYGYTF. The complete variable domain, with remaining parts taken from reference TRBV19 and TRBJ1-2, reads DGGITQSPKYLFRKEGQNVTLSCEQNLNHDAMYWYRQDPGQGLRLIYYSQIVNDFQKGDIAEGYSVSREKKESFPLTVTSAQKNPTAFYLCASIQRTGGSYGYTFGSGTRLTVV.

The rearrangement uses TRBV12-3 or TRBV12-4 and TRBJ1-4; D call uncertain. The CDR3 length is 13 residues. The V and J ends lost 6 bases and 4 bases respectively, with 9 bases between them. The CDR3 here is CASRTVNNEKLFF. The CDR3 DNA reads TGTGCCAGCAGAACAGTTAATAATGAAAAACTGTTTTTT.

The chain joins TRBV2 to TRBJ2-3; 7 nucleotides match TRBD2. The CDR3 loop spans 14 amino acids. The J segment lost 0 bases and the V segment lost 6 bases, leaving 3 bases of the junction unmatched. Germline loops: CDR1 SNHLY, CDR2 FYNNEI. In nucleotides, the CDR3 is TGTGCCAGCAGGCGGGACTACAGCACAGATACGCAGTATTTT. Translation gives CASRRDYSTDTQYF.

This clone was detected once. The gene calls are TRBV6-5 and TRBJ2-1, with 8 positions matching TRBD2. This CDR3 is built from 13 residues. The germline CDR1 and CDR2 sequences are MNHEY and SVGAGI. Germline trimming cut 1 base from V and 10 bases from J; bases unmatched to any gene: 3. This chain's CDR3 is CASSYWSSGEQFF. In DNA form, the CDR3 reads TGTGCCAGCAGTTACTGGTCTAGCGGGGAGCAGTTCTTC.

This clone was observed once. The CDR3 is CASSPWANTEAFF. The CDR3, as DNA: TGTGCCAGCAGCCCGTGGGCGAACACTGAAGCTTTCTTT. The V and J genes are TRBV5-5 and TRBJ1-1; D is ambiguous. Germline V gives CDR1 SGHKS, CDR2 YYEKEE (reference sequence). This CDR3 has 13 amino acids. V shed 4 bases and J shed 1 base, with 8 bases lying between them.

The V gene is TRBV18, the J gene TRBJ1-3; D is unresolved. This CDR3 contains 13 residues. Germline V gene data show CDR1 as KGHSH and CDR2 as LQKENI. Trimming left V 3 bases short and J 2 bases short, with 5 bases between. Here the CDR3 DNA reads TGTGCCAGCTCACCCGGTCCTGGAAACACCATATATTTT. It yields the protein CASSPGPGNTIYF. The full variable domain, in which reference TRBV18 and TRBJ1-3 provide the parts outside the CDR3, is NAGVMQNPRHLVRRRGQEARLRCSPMKGHSHVYWYRQLPEEGLKFMVYLQKENIIDESGMPKERFSAEFPKEGPSILRIQQVVRGDSAAYFCASSPGPGNTIYFGEGSWLTVV.

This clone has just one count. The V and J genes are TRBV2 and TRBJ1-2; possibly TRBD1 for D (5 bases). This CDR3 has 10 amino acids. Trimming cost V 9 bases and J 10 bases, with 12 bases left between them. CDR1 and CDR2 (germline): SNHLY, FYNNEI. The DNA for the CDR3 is TGTGCCAGTCTCGGGGGGGACTACACCTTC. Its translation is CASLGGDYTF.

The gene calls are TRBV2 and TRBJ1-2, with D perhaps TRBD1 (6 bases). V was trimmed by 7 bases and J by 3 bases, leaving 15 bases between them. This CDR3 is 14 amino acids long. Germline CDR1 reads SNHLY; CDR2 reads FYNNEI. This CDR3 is CASTPGDGYYGYTF. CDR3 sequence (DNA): TGTGCCAGCACTCCAGGGGACGGCTACTATGGCTACACCTTC. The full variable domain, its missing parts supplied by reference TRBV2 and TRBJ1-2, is EPEVTQTPSHQVTQMGQEVILRCVPISNHLYFYWYRQILGQKVEFLVSFYNNEISEKSEIFDDQFSVERPDGSNFTLKIRSTKLEDSAMYFCASTPGDGYYGYTFGSGTRLTVV.

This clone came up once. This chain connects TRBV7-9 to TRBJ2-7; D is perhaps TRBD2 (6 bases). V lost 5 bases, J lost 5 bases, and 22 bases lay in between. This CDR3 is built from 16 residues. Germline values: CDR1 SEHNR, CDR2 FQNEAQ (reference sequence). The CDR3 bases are TGTGCCAGCAGCCCCCCACGTTCGGGGGAGTCCAACGAGCAGTACTTC. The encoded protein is CASSPPRSGESNEQYF.

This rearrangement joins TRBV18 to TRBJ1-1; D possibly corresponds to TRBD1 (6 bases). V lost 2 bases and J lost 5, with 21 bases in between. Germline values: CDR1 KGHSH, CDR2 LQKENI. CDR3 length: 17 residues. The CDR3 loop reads CASSPVALGRGLTEAFF. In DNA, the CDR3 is TGTGCCAGCTCACCAGTAGCCTTAGGCAGGGGACTAACTGAAGCTTTCTTT.

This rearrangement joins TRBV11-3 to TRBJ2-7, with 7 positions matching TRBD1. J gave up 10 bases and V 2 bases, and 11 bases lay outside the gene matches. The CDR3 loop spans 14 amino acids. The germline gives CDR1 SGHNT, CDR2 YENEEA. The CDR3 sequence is CASSLLGQEDFQYF. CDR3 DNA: TGTGCCAGCAGCTTACTAGGACAGGAGGACTTTCAGTACTTC.

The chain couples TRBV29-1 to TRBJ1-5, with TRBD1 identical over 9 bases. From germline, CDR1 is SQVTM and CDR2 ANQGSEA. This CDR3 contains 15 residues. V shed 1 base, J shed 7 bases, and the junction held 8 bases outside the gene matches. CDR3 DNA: TGCAGCGTTGAAGTAGGGGGACAGGGAGAACAGCCCCAGCATTTT. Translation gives CSVEVGGQGEQPQHF.

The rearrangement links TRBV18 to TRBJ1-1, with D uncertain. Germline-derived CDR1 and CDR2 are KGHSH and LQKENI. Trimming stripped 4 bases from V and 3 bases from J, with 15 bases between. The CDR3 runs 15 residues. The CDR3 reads CASSLGGVDYTEAFF. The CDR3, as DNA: TGTGCCAGCTCACTGGGCGGGGTGGATTACACTGAAGCTTTCTTT.

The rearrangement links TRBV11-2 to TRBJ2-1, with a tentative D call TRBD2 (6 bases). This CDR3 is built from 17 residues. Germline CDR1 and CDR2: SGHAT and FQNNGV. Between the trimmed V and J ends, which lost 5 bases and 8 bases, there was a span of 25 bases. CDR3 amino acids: CASSRLTAGPIGHEQFF. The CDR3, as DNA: TGTGCCAGCAGCCGTCTCACCGCGGGACCAATCGGGCATGAGCAGTTCTTC.

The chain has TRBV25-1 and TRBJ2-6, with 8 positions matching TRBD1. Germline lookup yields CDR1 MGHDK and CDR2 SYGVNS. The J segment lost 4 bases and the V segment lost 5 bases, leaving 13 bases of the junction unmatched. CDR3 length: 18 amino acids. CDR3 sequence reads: CASSREGQARPGANVLTF. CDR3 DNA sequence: TGTGCCAGCAGTCGTGAGGGACAGGCAAGGCCCGGGGCCAACGTCCTGACTTTC.

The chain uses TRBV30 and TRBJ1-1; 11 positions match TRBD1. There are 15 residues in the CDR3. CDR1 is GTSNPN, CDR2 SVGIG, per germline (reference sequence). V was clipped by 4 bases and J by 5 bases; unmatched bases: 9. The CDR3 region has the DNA TGTGCCTGGACTTATCCGGGACAGGGGGTAACTGAAGCTTTCTTT. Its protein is CAWTYPGQGVTEAFF.

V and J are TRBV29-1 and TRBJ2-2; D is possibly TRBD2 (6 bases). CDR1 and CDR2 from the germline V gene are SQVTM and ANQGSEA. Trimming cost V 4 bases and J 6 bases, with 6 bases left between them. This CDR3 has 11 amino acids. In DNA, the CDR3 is TGCAGCGTTGGGGGGGCCGGGGAGCTGTTTTTT. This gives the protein CSVGGAGELFF.

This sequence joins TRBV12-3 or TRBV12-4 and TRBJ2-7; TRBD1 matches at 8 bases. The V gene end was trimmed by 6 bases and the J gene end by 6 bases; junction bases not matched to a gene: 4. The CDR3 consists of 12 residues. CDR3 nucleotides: TGTGCCAGCAGAGGACAGGGAGGCGAGCAGTACTTC. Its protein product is CASRGQGGEQYF.

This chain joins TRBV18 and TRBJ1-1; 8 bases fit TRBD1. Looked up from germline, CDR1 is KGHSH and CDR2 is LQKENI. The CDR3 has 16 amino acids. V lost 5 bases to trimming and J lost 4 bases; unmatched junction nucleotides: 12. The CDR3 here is CASSTLLTTGATEAFF. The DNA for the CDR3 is TGTGCCAGCTCAACCCTTCTAACGACAGGGGCCACTGAAGCTTTCTTT. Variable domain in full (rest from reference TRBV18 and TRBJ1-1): NAGVMQNPRHLVRRRGQEARLRCSPMKGHSHVYWYRQLPEEGLKFMVYLQKENIIDESGMPKERFSAEFPKEGPSILRIQQVVRGDSAAYFCASSTLLTTGATEAFFGQGTRLTVV.

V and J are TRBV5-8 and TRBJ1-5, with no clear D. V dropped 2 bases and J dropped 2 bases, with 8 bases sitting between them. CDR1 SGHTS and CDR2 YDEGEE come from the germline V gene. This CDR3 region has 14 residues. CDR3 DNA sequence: TGTGCCAGCAGCTTCGGAGGGCGCAATCAGCCCCAGCATTTT. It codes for CASSFGGRNQPQHF. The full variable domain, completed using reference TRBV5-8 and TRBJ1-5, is EAGVTQSPTHLIKTRGQQATLRCSPISGHTSVYWYQQALGLGLQFLLWYDEGEERNRGNFPPRFSGRQFPNYSSELNVNALELEDSALYLCASSFGGRNQPQHFGDGTRLSIL.

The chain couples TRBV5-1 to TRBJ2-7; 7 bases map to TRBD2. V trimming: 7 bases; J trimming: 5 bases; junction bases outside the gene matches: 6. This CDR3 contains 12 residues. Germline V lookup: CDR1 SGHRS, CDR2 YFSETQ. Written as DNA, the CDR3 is TGCGCCAGCGGGGGGAGGGAGGACGAGCAGTACTTC. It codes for CASGGREDEQYF.

The CDR3 nucleotides are TGCAGCGTTGATGCCCGACTAGCTACAGGGGAGCAGTTCTTC. Protein product: CSVDARLATGEQFF. The rearrangement joins TRBV29-1 to TRBJ2-1; the D gene is possibly TRBD2 (7 bases). Germline V gene lookup returns CDR1 SQVTM and CDR2 ANQGSEA. The CDR3 totals 14 residues. V was pared by 3 bases and J by 10 bases, with 19 bases between.